Below are 21 T cell receptor beta chains sequenced from a single sample in a study of sequential checkpoint blockade in melanoma (dated by TCRdb to between 2018 and 2021). This sample's treatment or condition label indicates: randomized to nivolumab then ipilimumab (arm A) or the reverse (arm B). The receptor library was made with the immunoSEQ multiplex PCR assay. TCRdb provides this immuneACCESS table in a form limited to in-frame rearrangements. Some clones are lacking; in checked studies, under half of them reflect an unresolved V gene, and why the rest are absent is not known. This sample gives about 13,000 clones in total; about four fifths of them show up just once. The ten most abundant clones make up around 28% of the sample. The sequencing here drew on CD8+ T cells sorted from blood (inferred from file names), taken from a patient given nivolumab and ipilimumab in sequence. The receptors come from a human donor with melanoma.

This clone was counted a single time. The V gene is TRBV9, the J gene TRBJ2-7; D might be TRBD2 (5 bases). V was cut by 0 bases and J by 9 bases, with 16 bases left in between. Looked up from germline, CDR1 is SGDLS and CDR2 is YYNGEE. CDR3 size: 14 residues. CDR3 DNA sequence: TGTGCCAGCAGCGTAGGAGGGCTCTCGGCCCTGCAGTACTTC. Its translation is CASSVGGLSALQYF.

This sequence joins TRBV6-1 and TRBJ2-7; 10 bases align to TRBD1. Germline V lookup: CDR1 MNHNS, CDR2 SASEGT. The J segment lost 2 bases and the V segment lost 7 bases, leaving 8 bases of the junction unmatched. This CDR3 contains 15 residues. Written as DNA, the CDR3 is TGTGCCAGCACCAAGGGCGGGACAGGGGCCTACGAGCAGTACTTC. This sequence encodes CASTKGGTGAYEQYF.

The gene calls are TRBV2 and TRBJ1-4; no reliable D call. Germline CDR1 reads SNHLY; CDR2 reads FYNNEI. The V end was cut by 0 bases, the J end by 10 bases, with 15 bases between. This CDR3 comprises 15 residues. The CDR3 protein is CASSEARGNSGKLFF. DNA for the CDR3: TGTGCCAGCAGTGAAGCTAGAGGGAACAGCGGAAAACTGTTTTTT.

The rearrangement uses TRBV27 and TRBJ1-1; D is unresolved. V lost 4 bases to trimming and J lost 5 bases, with 11 bases between them. The CDR3 has 13 residues. The germline CDR1 and CDR2 sequences are MNHEY and SMNVEV (reference sequence). Here the CDR3 reads CASSSGVTTEAFF. In DNA, the CDR3 is TGTGCCAGCAGTTCCGGGGTAACGACTGAAGCTTTCTTT.

Sample share makes this clone large. This same CDR3 is encoded by further DNA sequences in the sample. CDR3: CATSLAGGSTDTQYF. The CDR3, as DNA: TGTGCCACCAGCCTAGCTGGAGGTAGCACAGATACGCAGTATTTT. The genes are TRBV15 and TRBJ2-3; D is perhaps TRBD2 (5 bases). This CDR3 contains 15 residues. Trimming left V 5 bases short and J 0 bases short, with 12 bases between. CDR1 and CDR2 (germline): LNHNV, YYDKDF (reference sequence).

This clone has just a few counts. The rearrangement joins TRBV4-3 to TRBJ2-7; maybe TRBD1 (6 bases). Trimming shortened V by 3 bases and J by 10 bases, and 13 bases separated the two germline ends. The CDR3 has 12 amino acids. CDR1 is LGHNA and CDR2 is YSLEER in the germline V gene. Written as DNA, the CDR3 is TGCGCCAGCAGCCAGGGACACAGGGCTCAGTACTTC. Translated: CASSQGHRAQYF.

The chain uses TRBV29-1 and TRBJ2-4, with 10 bases identical to TRBD1. The CDR3 contains 16 residues. J was trimmed by 6 bases and V by 4 bases; bases with no gene match: 12. Germline V gene lookup returns CDR1 SQVTM and CDR2 ANQGSEA. The CDR3: CSVAGTGQGVGNIQYF. CDR3 sequence (DNA): TGCAGCGTTGCAGGCACCGGACAGGGGGTGGGAAACATTCAGTACTTC.

This chain joins TRBV18 and TRBJ2-2, with D possibly matching TRBD2 (6 bases). This CDR3 has 13 residues. CDR1 is KGHSH, CDR2 LQKENI, per germline. Trimming removed 8 bases from V and 8 bases from J, with 15 bases in between. The CDR3 is CASPGEVAGELFF. CDR3 nucleotides: TGTGCCAGCCCGGGGGAAGTTGCTGGGGAGCTGTTTTTT.

The chain recombines TRBV27 with TRBJ2-5; D is undetermined. The DNA end is a closer match to TRBJ2-7, so the J assignment may be wrong. This CDR3 is built from 11 residues. Looked up from germline, CDR1 is MNHEY and CDR2 is SMNVEV (reference sequence). The CDR3 DNA reads as TGTGCCAGCACCTATTTTTACGAGCAGTACTTC. It codes for CASTYFYEQYF.

The V gene is TRBV4-3, the J gene TRBJ2-7; 13 bases agree with TRBD2. Germline CDR1 is LGHNA and CDR2 is YSLEER. The CDR3 is 18 amino acids. J lost 3 bases, V lost 0 bases, and 8 bases had no gene match. The CDR3 bases are TGCGCCAGCAGCCAAGATGCCCCAAGGACTAGCGGGAGCTACGAGCAGTACTTC. It yields the protein CASSQDAPRTSGSYEQYF.

The chain links TRBV2 to TRBJ2-5; D remains ambiguous. Trimming removed 4 bases from V and 3 bases from J, with 6 bases in between. Germline CDR1 is SNHLY and CDR2 is FYNNEI. CDR3 length equals 12 residues. CDR3 loop: CASSGGEETQYF. The CDR3 nucleotides read TGTGCCAGCAGTGGTGGAGAAGAGACCCAGTACTTC.

This chain connects TRBV4-3 to TRBJ1-5; 9 nucleotides align to TRBD1. J was trimmed by 5 bases and V by 1 base; bases with no gene match: 3. The CDR3 length is 15 residues. CDR1 and CDR2 (germline): LGHNA, YSLEER. CDR3 nucleotides: TGCGCCAGCAGCCAAGCCGACAGGGGGGATCAGCCCCAGCATTTT. Translation gives CASSQADRGDQPQHF.

This clone is labeled as medium-sized. J is TRBJ1-4 and V is TRBV7-9; possible D gene TRBD1, 6 bases. The CDR3 covers 16 residues. Trimming cost V 4 bases and J 0 bases, with 12 bases left between them. The germline V gene encodes CDR1 SEHNR and CDR2 FQNEAQ (reference sequence). CDR3 DNA: TGTGCCAGCAGCTCTAACAGGGCTGCAACTAATGAAAAACTGTTTTTT. Translating it yields CASSSNRAATNEKLFF.

This chain links TRBV19 with TRBJ2-1; no firm D call. This CDR3 has 12 amino acids. Trimming cost V 6 bases and J 6 bases, with 9 bases left between them. CDR1 and CDR2 (germline): LNHDA, SQIVND (reference sequence). The CDR3 nucleotides read TGTGCCAGTAGCCCGACTGGCAATGAGCAGTTCTTC. Its protein product is CASSPTGNEQFF.

V is TRBV6-4 and J is TRBJ2-3; D not certain. The germline CDR1 and CDR2 sequences are MRHNA and SNTAGT. The CDR3 has 11 residues. Trimming removed 6 bases from V and 5 bases from J, with 6 bases in between. In DNA, the CDR3 is TGTGCCAGCAGGGCTGGAGATACGCAGTATTTT. Protein sequence: CASRAGDTQYF.

This clone was detected only once. This chain connects TRBV11-1 to TRBJ2-2; TRBD2 matches 8 bases. The CDR3 runs 17 residues. Unmatched junction bases numbered 10, after V lost 5 bases and J lost 2 bases. Germline loops: CDR1 SGHAT, CDR2 FQDESV (reference sequence). DNA of the CDR3: TGTGCCAGCAGCATCAGACGGACTAGCCCTAACACCGGGGAGCTGTTTTTT. Translating gives CASSIRRTSPNTGELFF.

The count of this clone is one. The V call is TRBV9, the J call TRBJ2-1, with a weak D call TRBD1 (6 bases). The CDR3 is 15 residues long. Germline V lookup: CDR1 SGDLS, CDR2 YYNGEE. Trimming left V 0 bases short and J 7 bases short, with 14 bases between. The CDR3 loop reads CASSVGGTSGNEQFF. As DNA, the CDR3 is TGTGCCAGCAGCGTAGGGGGGACATCTGGGAATGAGCAGTTCTTC. Together with reference TRBV9 and TRBJ2-1, the CDR3 gives the full variable domain: DSGVTQTPKHLITATGQRVTLRCSPRSGDLSVYWYQQSLDQGLQFLIQYYNGEERAKGNILERFSAQQFPDLHSELNLSSLELGDSALYFCASSVGGTSGNEQFFGPGTRLTVL.

A few counts support this clone. The chain has TRBV5-6 and TRBJ1-2, with D maybe TRBD1 (5 bases). The germline gives CDR1 SGHDT, CDR2 YYEEEE. The germline V and J ends were trimmed by 0 bases and 7 bases, with 13 bases remaining between them. The CDR3 loop spans 14 amino acids. The CDR3 spells CASSLGQIKGGYTF. CDR3 DNA: TGTGCCAGCAGCTTGGGACAGATTAAGGGTGGCTACACCTTC.

The chain joins TRBV4-1 to TRBJ2-3; possible D gene TRBD2, 5 bases. The V end was cut by 3 bases, the J end by 0 bases, with 10 bases between. CDR3 length equals 15 residues. Germline loops: CDR1 MGHRA, CDR2 YSYEKL. This CDR3 reads CASSQLGLSTDTQYF. CDR3 nucleotides: TGCGCCAGCAGCCAGCTCGGACTGAGCACAGATACGCAGTATTTT.

This chain joins TRBV10-1 and TRBJ2-7; no clear D gene. Trimming took 0 bases from V and 1 from J, leaving 4 bases between them. The CDR3 runs 13 residues. The germline CDR1 and CDR2 sequences are WNHNN and SYGVQD (reference sequence). CDR3 nucleotides: TGCGCCAGCAGTGAGTCACAGTCCTACGAGCAGTACTTC. It specifies CASSESQSYEQYF.

The chain employs TRBV6-5 and TRBJ1-4; D remains unclear. The CDR3 runs 15 residues. Germline V lookup: CDR1 MNHEY, CDR2 SVGAGI. Trimming shortened V by 5 bases and J by 10 bases, and 20 bases separated the two germline ends. The CDR3 nucleotides read TGTGCCAGCAGTAGCGGAGTCAACGAAAAGCGAAAACTGTTTTTT. Protein product: CASSSGVNEKRKLFF.